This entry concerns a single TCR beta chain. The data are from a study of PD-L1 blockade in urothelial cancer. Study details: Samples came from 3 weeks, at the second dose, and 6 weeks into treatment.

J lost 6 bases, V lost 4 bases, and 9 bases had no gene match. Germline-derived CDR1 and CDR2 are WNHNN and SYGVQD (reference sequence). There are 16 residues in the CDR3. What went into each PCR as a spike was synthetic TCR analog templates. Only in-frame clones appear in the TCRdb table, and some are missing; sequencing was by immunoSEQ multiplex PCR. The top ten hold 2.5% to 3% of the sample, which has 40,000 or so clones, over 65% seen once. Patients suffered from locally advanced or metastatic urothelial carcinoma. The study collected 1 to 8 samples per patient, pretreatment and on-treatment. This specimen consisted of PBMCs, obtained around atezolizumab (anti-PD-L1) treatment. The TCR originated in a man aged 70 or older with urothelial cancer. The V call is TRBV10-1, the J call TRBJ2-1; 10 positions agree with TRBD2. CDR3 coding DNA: TGCGCCAGCAGTGCTCTCACTAGCGGGACCCTCAATGAGCAGTTCTTC. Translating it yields CASSALTSGTLNEQFF.